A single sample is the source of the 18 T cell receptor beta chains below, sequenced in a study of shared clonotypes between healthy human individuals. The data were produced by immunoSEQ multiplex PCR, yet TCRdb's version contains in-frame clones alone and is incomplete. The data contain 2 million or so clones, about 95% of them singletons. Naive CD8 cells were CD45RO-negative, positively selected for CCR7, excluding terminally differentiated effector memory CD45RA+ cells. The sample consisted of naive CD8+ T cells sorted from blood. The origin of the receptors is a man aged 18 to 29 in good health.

In DNA form, the CDR3 reads TGTGCCAGCTCACCGGATGTTGTAGGGGGGCCGAGCAATCAGCCCCAGCATTTT. Translating it yields CASSPDVVGGPSNQPQHF. J is TRBJ1-5 and V is TRBV18, with TRBD1 as a possible D gene (6 bases). Germline assignment: CDR1 KGHSH and CDR2 LQKENI. Trimming took 3 bases from V and 1 from J, leaving 19 bases between them. This CDR3 has 18 residues.

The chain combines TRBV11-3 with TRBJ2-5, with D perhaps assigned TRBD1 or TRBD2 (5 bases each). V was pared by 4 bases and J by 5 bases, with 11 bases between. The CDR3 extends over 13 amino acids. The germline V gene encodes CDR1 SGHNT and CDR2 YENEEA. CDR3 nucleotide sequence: TGTGCCAGCAGCTCGGGGACCGAGGAGACCCAGTACTTC. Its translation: CASSSGTEETQYF.

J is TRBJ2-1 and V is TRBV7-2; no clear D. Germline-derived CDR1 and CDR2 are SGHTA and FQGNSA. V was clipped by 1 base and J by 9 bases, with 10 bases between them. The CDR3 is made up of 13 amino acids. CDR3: CASSLGGPGEQFF. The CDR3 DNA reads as TGTGCCAGCAGCTTAGGAGGTCCTGGTGAGCAGTTCTTC.

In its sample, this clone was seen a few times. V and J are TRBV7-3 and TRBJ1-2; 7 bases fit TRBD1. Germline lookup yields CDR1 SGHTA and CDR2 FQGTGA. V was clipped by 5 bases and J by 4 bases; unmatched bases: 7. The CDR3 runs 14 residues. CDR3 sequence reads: CASSPTGTGYGYTF. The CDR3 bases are TGTGCCAGCAGCCCGACAGGGACGGGCTATGGCTACACCTTC.

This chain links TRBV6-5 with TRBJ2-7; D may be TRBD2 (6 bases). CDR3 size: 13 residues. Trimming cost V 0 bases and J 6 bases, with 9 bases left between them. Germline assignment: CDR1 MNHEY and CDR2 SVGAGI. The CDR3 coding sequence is TGTGCCAGCAGTTACTCGTGGGGGGTCGAGCAGTACTTC. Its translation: CASSYSWGVEQYF.

The CDR3 loop reads CASSLEAAGSSYNSPLHF. Written as DNA, the CDR3 is TGTGCCAGCAGCTTAGAGGCGGCAGGGAGCTCCTATAATTCACCCCTCCACTTT. V usage is TRBV7-8 and J usage is TRBJ1-6; a weak D match, TRBD1 (5 bases). The germline V and J ends were trimmed by 1 base and 0 bases, with 13 bases remaining between them. The CDR3 is made up of 18 amino acids. CDR1 SGHVS and CDR2 FQNEAQ come from the germline V gene. Full variable domain (outside the CDR3, taken from reference TRBV7-8 and TRBJ1-6): GAGVSQSPRYKVAKRGQDVALRCDPISGHVSLFWYQQALGQGPEFLTYFQNEAQLDKSGLPSDRFFAERPEGSVSTLKIQRTQQEDSAVYLCASSLEAAGSSYNSPLHFGNGTRLTVT.

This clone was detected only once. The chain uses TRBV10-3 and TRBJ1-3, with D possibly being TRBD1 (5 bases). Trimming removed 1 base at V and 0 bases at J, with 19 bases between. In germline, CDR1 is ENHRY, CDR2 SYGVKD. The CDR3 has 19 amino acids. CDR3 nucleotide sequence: TGTGCCATCAGTGAGTTACCTGTCGAGACAGACAACTCTGGAAACACCATATATTTT. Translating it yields CAISELPVETDNSGNTIYF.

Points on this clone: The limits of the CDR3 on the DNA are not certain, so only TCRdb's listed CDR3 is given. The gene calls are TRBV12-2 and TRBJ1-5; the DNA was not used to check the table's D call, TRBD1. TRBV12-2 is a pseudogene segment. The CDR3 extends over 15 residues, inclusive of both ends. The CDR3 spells CASRLVGTGNQPQHF.

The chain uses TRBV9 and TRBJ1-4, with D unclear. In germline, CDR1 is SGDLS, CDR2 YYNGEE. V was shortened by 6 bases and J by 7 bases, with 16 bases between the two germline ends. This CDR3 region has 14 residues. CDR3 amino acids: CASTRAPVGEKLFF. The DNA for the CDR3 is TGTGCCAGCACCCGGGCCCCGGTGGGTGAAAAACTGTTTTTT. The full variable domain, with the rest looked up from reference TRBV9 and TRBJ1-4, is DSGVTQTPKHLITATGQRVTLRCSPRSGDLSVYWYQQSLDQGLQFLIQYYNGEERAKGNILERFSAQQFPDLHSELNLSSLELGDSALYFCASTRAPVGEKLFFGSGTQLSVL.

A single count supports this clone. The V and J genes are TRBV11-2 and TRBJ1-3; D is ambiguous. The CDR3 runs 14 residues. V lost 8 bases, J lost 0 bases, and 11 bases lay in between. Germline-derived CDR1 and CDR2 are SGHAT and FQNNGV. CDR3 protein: CASQRQSSGNTIYF. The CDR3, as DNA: TGTGCCAGCCAGAGACAATCCTCTGGAAACACCATATATTTT.

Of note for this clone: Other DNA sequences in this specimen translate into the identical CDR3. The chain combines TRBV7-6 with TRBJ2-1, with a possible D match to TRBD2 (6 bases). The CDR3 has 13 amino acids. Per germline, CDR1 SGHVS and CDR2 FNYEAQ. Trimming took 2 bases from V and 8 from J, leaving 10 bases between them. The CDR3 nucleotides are TGTGCCAGCAGCTTATCAGGAGGGGATGAGCAGTTCTTC. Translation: CASSLSGGDEQFF.

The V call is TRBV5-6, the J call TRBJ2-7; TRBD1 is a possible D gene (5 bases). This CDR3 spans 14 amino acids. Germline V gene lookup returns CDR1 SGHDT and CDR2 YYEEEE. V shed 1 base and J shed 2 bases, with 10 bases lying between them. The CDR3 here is CASSLTRAPYEQYF. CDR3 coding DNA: TGTGCCAGCAGCTTGACCAGGGCCCCCTACGAGCAGTACTTC.

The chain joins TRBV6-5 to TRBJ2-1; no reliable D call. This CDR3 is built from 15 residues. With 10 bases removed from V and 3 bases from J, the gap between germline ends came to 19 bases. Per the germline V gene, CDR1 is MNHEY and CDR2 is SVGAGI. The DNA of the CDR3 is TGTGCCAACCACTACCGACTCGGAGTCTACAATGAGCAGTTCTTC. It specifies CANHYRLGVYNEQFF.

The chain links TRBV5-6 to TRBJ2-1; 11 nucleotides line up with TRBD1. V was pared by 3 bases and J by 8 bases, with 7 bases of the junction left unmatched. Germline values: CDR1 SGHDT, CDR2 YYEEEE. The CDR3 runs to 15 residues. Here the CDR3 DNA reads TGTGCCAGCAGCTCGGGGACAGGGGGTACTTATGAGCAGTTCTTC. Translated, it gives CASSSGTGGTYEQFF.

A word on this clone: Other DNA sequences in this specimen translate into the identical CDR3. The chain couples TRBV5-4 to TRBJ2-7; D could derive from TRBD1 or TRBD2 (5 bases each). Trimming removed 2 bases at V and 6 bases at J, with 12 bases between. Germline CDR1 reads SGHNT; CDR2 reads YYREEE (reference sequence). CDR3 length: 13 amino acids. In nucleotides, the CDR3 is TGTGCCAGCAGCTTAGGGACCTCCGGCGAGCAGTACTTC. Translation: CASSLGTSGEQYF.

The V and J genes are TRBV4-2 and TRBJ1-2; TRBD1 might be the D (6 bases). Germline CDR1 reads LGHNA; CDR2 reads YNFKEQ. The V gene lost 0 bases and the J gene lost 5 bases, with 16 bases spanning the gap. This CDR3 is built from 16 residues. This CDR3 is CASSQEYRTEAYGYTF. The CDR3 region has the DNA TGTGCCAGCAGCCAAGAATACCGGACAGAAGCTTATGGCTACACCTTC.

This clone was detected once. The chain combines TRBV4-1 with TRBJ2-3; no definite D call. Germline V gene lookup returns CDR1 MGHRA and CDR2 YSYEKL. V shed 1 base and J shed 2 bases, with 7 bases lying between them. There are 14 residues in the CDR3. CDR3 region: CASSQGLYTDTQYF. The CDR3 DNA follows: TGCGCCAGCAGCCAAGGCCTATACACAGATACGCAGTATTTT.

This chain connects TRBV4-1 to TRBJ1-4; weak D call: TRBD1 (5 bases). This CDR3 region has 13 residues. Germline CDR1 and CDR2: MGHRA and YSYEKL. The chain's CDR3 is CASSGTVNEKLFF. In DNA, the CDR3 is TGCGCAAGCTCCGGGACGGTGAATGAAAAACTGTTTTTT.